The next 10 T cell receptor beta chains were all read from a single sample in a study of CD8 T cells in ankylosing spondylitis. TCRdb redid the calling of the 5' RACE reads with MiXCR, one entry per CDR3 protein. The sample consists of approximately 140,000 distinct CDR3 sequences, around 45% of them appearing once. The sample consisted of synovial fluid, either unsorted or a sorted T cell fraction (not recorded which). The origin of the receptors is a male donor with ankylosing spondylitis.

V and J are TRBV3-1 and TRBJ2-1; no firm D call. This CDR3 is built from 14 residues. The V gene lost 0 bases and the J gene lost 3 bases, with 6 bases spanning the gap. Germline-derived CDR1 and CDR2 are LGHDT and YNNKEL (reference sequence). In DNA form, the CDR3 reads TGTGCCAGCAGCCAAGAAAATAGCTACAATGAGCAGTTCTTC. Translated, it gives CASSQENSYNEQFF.

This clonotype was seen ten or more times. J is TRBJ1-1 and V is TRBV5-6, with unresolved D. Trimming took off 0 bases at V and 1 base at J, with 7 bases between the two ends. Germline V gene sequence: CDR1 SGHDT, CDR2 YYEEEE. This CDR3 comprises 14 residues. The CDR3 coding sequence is TGTGCCAGCAGCTTGGTTGGCAGGAACACTGAAGCTTTCTTT. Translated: CASSLVGRNTEAFF.

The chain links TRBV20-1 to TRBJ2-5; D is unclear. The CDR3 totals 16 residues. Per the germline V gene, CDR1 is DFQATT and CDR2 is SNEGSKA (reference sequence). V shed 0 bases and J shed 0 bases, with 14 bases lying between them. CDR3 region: CSARDIGPTYQETQYF. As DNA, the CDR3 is TGCAGTGCTAGAGATATAGGACCCACGTACCAAGAGACCCAGTACTTC.

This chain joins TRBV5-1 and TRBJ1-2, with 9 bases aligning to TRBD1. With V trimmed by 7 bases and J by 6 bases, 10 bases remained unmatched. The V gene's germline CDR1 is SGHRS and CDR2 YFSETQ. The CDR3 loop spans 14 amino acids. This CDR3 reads CASLGTGKRNGYTF. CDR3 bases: TGCGCCAGCCTCGGGACAGGGAAGAGGAATGGCTACACCTTC.

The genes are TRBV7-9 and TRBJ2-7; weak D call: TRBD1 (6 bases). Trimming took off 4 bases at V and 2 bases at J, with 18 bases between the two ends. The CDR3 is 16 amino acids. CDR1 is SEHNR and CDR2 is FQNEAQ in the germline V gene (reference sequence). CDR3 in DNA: TGTGCCAGCAGCTCCTACAGGGACCCTCTAGCCTACGAGCAGTACTTC. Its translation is CASSSYRDPLAYEQYF. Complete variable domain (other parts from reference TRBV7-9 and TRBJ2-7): DTGVSQNPRHKITKRGQNVTFRCDPISEHNRLYWYRQTLGQGPEFLTYFQNEAQLEKSRLLSDRFSAERPKGSFSTLEIQRTEQGDSAMYLCASSSYRDPLAYEQYFGPGTRLTVT.

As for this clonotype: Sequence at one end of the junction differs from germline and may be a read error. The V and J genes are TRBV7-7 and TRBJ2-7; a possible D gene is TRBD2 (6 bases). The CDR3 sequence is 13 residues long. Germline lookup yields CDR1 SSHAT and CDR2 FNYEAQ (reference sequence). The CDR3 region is CASSLAGGYEQYF. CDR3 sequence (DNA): TGTGCTAGCAGCTTAGCCGGGGGTTACGAGCAGTACTTC.

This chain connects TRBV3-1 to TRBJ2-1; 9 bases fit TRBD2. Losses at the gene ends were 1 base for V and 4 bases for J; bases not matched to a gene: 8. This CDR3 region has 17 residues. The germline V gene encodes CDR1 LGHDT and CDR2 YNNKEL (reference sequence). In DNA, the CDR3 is TGTGCCAGCAGCCAAGCTGGGGGGCTAGCGGGGTACAATGAGCAGTTCTTC. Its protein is CASSQAGGLAGYNEQFF.

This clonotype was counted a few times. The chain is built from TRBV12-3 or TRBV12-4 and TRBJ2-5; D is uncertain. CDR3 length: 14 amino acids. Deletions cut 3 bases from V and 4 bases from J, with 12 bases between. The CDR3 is CASSFARFGETQYF. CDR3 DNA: TGTGCCAGCAGTTTTGCCCGTTTCGGAGAGACCCAGTACTTC.

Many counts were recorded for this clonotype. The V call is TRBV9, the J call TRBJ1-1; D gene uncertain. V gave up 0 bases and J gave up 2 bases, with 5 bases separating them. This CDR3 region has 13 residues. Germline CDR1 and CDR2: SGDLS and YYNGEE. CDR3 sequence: CASSVGTNTEAFF. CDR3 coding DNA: TGTGCCAGCAGCGTAGGGACTAACACTGAAGCTTTCTTT.

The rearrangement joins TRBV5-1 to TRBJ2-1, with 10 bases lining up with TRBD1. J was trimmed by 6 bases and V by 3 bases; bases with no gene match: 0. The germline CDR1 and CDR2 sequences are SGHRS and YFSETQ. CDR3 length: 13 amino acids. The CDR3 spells CASSWTGGNEQFF. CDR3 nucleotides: TGCGCCAGCAGCTGGACAGGGGGCAATGAGCAGTTCTTC.